The 27 T cell receptor beta chains in this list originate from one sample, sequenced in a study of blood T cell repertoires in COVID-19. Repertoires were generated with immunoSEQ multiplex PCR, while TCRdb's copy carries only in-frame clones and drops some. This table has some 110,000 clones, approximately 80% appearing once. Sequencing was performed on peripheral blood. All receptors derive from a man in his fifties or sixties with acute or convalescent COVID-19.

This clone was seen only a few times. The CDR3 is CAWSEVGTGRSPLHF. The CDR3 DNA is TGTGCCTGGAGTGAGGTGGGGACAGGGAGGTCACCCCTCCACTTT. J is TRBJ1-6 and V is TRBV30, with 9 bases identical to TRBD1. V lost 1 base and J lost 10; bases outside the gene matches: 8. The V gene's germline CDR1 is GTSNPN and CDR2 SVGIG (reference sequence). The CDR3 runs to 15 residues.

V usage is TRBV7-3 and J usage is TRBJ2-2; D gene ambiguous. V gave up 3 bases and J gave up 0 bases, with 5 bases separating them. Germline V lookup: CDR1 SGHTA, CDR2 FQGTGA. This CDR3 comprises 14 residues. The DNA for the CDR3 is TGTGCCAGCAGCTTCTCCGCGAACACCGGGGAGCTGTTTTTT. Translating gives CASSFSANTGELFF.

This clone was observed once. The rearrangement links TRBV5-6 to TRBJ2-3; 8 nucleotides agree with TRBD1. CDR1 is SGHDT, CDR2 YYEEEE, per germline. The V gene end was trimmed by 0 bases and the J gene end by 6 bases; junction bases not matched to a gene: 6. This CDR3 has 15 amino acids. The CDR3 spells CASSLGQGARDTQYF. The CDR3 coding sequence is TGTGCCAGCAGCTTGGGGCAGGGGGCAAGGGATACGCAGTATTTT.

The chain uses TRBV6-1 and TRBJ1-1; D unresolved. The CDR3 runs to 13 residues. Trimming cost V 3 bases and J 3 bases, with 8 bases left between them. Germline V gene lookup returns CDR1 MNHNS and CDR2 SASEGT. CDR3 amino acids: CASSEAGYTEAFF. The CDR3 nucleotides are TGTGCCAGCAGTGAGGCGGGGTACACTGAAGCTTTCTTT.

The V call is TRBV29-1, the J call TRBJ2-7; D is ambiguous. The germline V gene has CDR1 SQVTM and CDR2 ANQGSEA. V lost 4 bases and J 1 base, leaving 11 bases between the germline ends. This CDR3 is built from 13 residues. Here the CDR3 reads CSVGSPLSYEQYF. CDR3 nucleotides: TGCAGCGTTGGGTCGCCTCTATCCTACGAGCAGTACTTC.

This clone occurred many times. The chain employs TRBV28 and TRBJ2-1; 11 positions match TRBD2. The CDR3 length is 15 residues. The germline V gene has CDR1 MDHEN and CDR2 SYDVKM. Trimming at V came to 6 bases and at J to 1 base, leaving 2 bases not matched to a gene. The CDR3 sequence is CASRRTSGSYNEQFF. The CDR3, as DNA: TGTGCCAGCAGACGGACTAGCGGGTCCTACAATGAGCAGTTCTTC.

The chain carries TRBV3-1 (or the pseudogene TRBV3-2) and TRBJ2-2; D uncertain. This CDR3 is 14 amino acids long. V lost 1 base and J lost 1, with 4 bases in between. CDR1 is LGHDT, CDR2 YNNKEL, per germline (reference sequence). CDR3 DNA: TGTGCCAGCAGCCAAGGAGGGAACACCGGGGAGCTGTTTTTT. Its protein product is CASSQGGNTGELFF.

V is TRBV7-8 and J is TRBJ1-4, with TRBD1 as a possible D gene (5 bases). The CDR3 covers 14 residues. Germline V gives CDR1 SGHVS, CDR2 FQNEAQ. Trimming left V 4 bases short and J 4 bases short, with 10 bases between. CDR3 DNA sequence: TGTGCCAGCAGCTACGACAGACTTAATGAAAAACTGTTTTTT. As protein: CASSYDRLNEKLFF. The entire variable domain, with the rest obtained from reference TRBV7-8 and TRBJ1-4, is as follows: GAGVSQSPRYKVAKRGQDVALRCDPISGHVSLFWYQQALGQGPEFLTYFQNEAQLDKSGLPSDRFFAERPEGSVSTLKIQRTQQEDSAVYLCASSYDRLNEKLFFGSGTQLSVL.

V and J are TRBV7-8 and TRBJ1-4; perhaps TRBD1 as D (5 bases). The germline V gene has CDR1 SGHVS and CDR2 FQNEAQ. The V gene lost 5 bases and the J gene lost 1 base, with 8 bases spanning the gap. This CDR3 is 14 amino acids long. DNA for the CDR3: TGTGCCAGCAGCCAAGGGGTAACTAATGAAAAACTGTTTTTT. It encodes CASSQGVTNEKLFF.

The V gene is TRBV6-5, the J gene TRBJ1-1; TRBD1 might be the D (5 bases). The CDR3 has 15 amino acids. The V end was cut by 7 bases, the J end by 4 bases, with 19 bases between. Germline CDR1 reads MNHEY; CDR2 reads SVGAGI. DNA for the CDR3: TGTGCCAGCAACTGGGCGGGGGGAAGTGTCACTGAAGCTTTCTTT. Its translation: CASNWAGGSVTEAFF.

This chain uses TRBV19 with TRBJ2-7, with unresolved D. The CDR3 consists of 12 residues. With 4 bases removed from V and 0 bases from J, the gap between germline ends came to 4 bases. CDR1 and CDR2 (germline): LNHDA, SQIVND (reference sequence). This CDR3 is CASSTHSYEQYF. Here the CDR3 DNA reads TGTGCCAGTAGTACCCACTCCTACGAGCAGTACTTC. Full variable domain (missing parts from reference TRBV19 and TRBJ2-7): DGGITQSPKYLFRKEGQNVTLSCEQNLNHDAMYWYRQDPGQGLRLIYYSQIVNDFQKGDIAEGYSVSREKKESFPLTVTSAQKNPTAFYLCASSTHSYEQYFGPGTRLTVT.

The gene calls are TRBV20-1 and TRBJ1-4; D ambiguous. CDR3 length: 15 amino acids. Trimming pared 3 bases from V and 0 bases from J, leaving 11 bases between. Germline assignment: CDR1 DFQATT and CDR2 SNEGSKA (reference sequence). The CDR3 protein is CSASNSKSTNEKLFF. The CDR3 coding sequence is TGCAGTGCTAGTAACAGCAAATCAACTAATGAAAAACTGTTTTTT.

In its sample, this clone was seen a few times. The V call is TRBV30, the J call TRBJ1-1; D possibly corresponds to TRBD1 (6 bases). V dropped 2 bases and J dropped 7 bases, with 14 bases sitting between them. The CDR3 is 13 residues long. Per germline, CDR1 GTSNPN and CDR2 SVGIG (reference sequence). Here the CDR3 reads CAWSSGGANEAFF. The DNA for the CDR3 is TGTGCCTGGAGTTCCGGGGGGGCAAATGAAGCTTTCTTT. The whole variable domain, filled in from reference TRBV30 and TRBJ1-1, reads SQTIHQWPATLVQPVGSPLSLECTVEGTSNPNLYWYRQAAGRGLQLLFYSVGIGQISSEVPQNLSASRPQDRQFILSSKKLLLSDSGFYLCAWSSGGANEAFFGQGTRLTVV.

The V and J genes are TRBV5-4 and TRBJ2-5, with a possible D match to TRBD2 (6 bases). Between the trimmed V and J ends, which lost 4 bases and 5 bases, there was a span of 15 bases. This CDR3 comprises 14 residues. Germline CDR1 is SGHNT and CDR2 is YYREEE (reference sequence). The CDR3 DNA sequence: TGTGCCAGCAGCCCGGACCGACTAGTCGAGACCCAGTACTTC. Its protein product is CASSPDRLVETQYF.

This clone appeared a few times. The chain recombines TRBV6-5 with TRBJ2-2; tentatively, D is TRBD1 (5 bases). Trimming shortened V by 3 bases and J by 4 bases, and 12 bases separated the two germline ends. The CDR3 runs to 15 residues. The germline CDR1 and CDR2 sequences are MNHEY and SVGAGI. The CDR3 here is CASSYEGHPTGELFF. DNA of the CDR3: TGTGCCAGCAGTTATGAAGGACACCCCACCGGGGAGCTGTTTTTT.

The rearrangement uses TRBV28 and TRBJ1-1, with a possible D match to TRBD1 (6 bases). The germline V and J ends were trimmed by 5 bases and 7 bases, with 17 bases remaining between them. This CDR3 comprises 14 residues. From germline, CDR1 is MDHEN and CDR2 SYDVKM. CDR3 protein: CASSQPRGAGEAFF. The CDR3 DNA sequence: TGTGCCAGCAGTCAACCCCGGGGGGCTGGTGAAGCTTTCTTT.

This clone has just a few counts. This chain links TRBV11-2 with TRBJ1-2, with a weak D call TRBD1 (5 bases). V was trimmed by 0 bases and J by 6 bases, leaving 17 bases between them. Germline V gene data show CDR1 as SGHAT and CDR2 as FQNNGV. The CDR3 has 16 residues. The CDR3 protein is CASSLDRFGEGHGYTF. In DNA, the CDR3 is TGTGCCAGCAGCTTAGATCGCTTCGGGGAGGGGCATGGCTACACCTTC.

V usage is TRBV4-1 and J usage is TRBJ2-7; 12 bases fit TRBD1. Unmatched junction bases numbered 5, after V lost 0 bases and J lost 5 bases. The CDR3 covers 16 residues. Germline V gene data show CDR1 as MGHRA and CDR2 as YSYEKL. The CDR3 DNA reads as TGCGCCAGCAGCCAAGATTGGGGACAGGGGGCGGACGAGCAGTACTTC. This codes for CASSQDWGQGADEQYF.

The chain links TRBV3-1 (or the pseudogene TRBV3-2) to TRBJ2-1; perhaps TRBD2 as D (5 bases). The CDR3 extends over 16 amino acids. V lost 0 bases and J 1 base, leaving 10 bases between the germline ends. CDR1 and CDR2 from the germline V gene are LGHDT and YNNKEL (reference sequence). CDR3 in DNA: TGTGCCAGCAGCCAAGAGAGGCGGGCGTCCTACAATGAGCAGTTCTTC. It translates to CASSQERRASYNEQFF.

The gene calls are TRBV28 and TRBJ2-3, with TRBD2 matching 13 bases. The CDR3 sequence is 18 residues long. In germline, CDR1 is MDHEN, CDR2 SYDVKM. V lost 6 bases to trimming and J lost 6 bases; unmatched junction nucleotides: 15. In DNA, the CDR3 is TGTGCCAGCAGGGGAGGGACTAGCGGGATTAGAGGTGGGGATACGCAGTATTTT. Translation gives CASRGGTSGIRGGDTQYF.

CDR3 DNA sequence: TGCAGCGTTCGACTAGCGGGGACCTACGAGCAGTACTTC. It specifies CSVRLAGTYEQYF. This chain connects TRBV29-1 to TRBJ2-7; TRBD2 agrees at 11 bases. Looked up from germline, CDR1 is SQVTM and CDR2 is ANQGSEA. The CDR3 runs to 13 residues. The V segment lost 5 bases and the J segment 2 bases; nucleotides outside the gene matches: 2.

This chain links TRBV7-3 with TRBJ2-3; 9 bases are shared with TRBD2. Germline CDR1 is SGHTA and CDR2 is FQGTGA. The length of the CDR3 is 15 residues. V trimming: 2 bases; J trimming: 4 bases; junction bases outside the gene matches: 4. This CDR3 is CASSLVAGEADTQYF. The CDR3 nucleotides are TGTGCCAGCAGCTTAGTAGCGGGAGAGGCAGATACGCAGTATTTT.

V and J are TRBV6-4 and TRBJ2-5, with 7 bases lining up with TRBD2. The ends lost 5 bases at V and 2 bases at J; junction bases unmatched: 8. This CDR3 contains 15 residues. CDR1 and CDR2 from the germline V gene are MRHNA and SNTAGT. The CDR3: CASSPISGPQETQYF. The CDR3, as DNA: TGTGCCAGCAGTCCAATTAGCGGGCCTCAAGAGACCCAGTACTTC.

The rearrangement links TRBV5-1 to TRBJ2-7; 7 bases line up with TRBD1. The V gene end was trimmed by 4 bases and the J gene end by 3 bases; junction bases not matched to a gene: 7. CDR1 SGHRS and CDR2 YFSETQ come from the germline V gene. The CDR3 covers 14 residues. CDR3 nucleotides: TGCGCCAGCAGCCCGGATGGACAGGACTACGAGCAGTACTTC. It codes for CASSPDGQDYEQYF.

This rearrangement joins TRBV5-1 to TRBJ2-3; D unclear. Trimming took off 5 bases at V and 0 bases at J, with 19 bases between the two ends. In germline, CDR1 is SGHRS, CDR2 YFSETQ. The CDR3 covers 17 residues. The CDR3: CASRFIPARISTDTQYF. The DNA of the CDR3 is TGCGCCAGCAGATTCATCCCTGCTAGGATTAGCACAGATACGCAGTATTTT.

This clone was seen once. This chain uses TRBV5-6 with TRBJ1-5, with no clear D. Trimming took off 2 bases at V and 2 bases at J, with 11 bases between the two ends. CDR1 is SGHDT and CDR2 is YYEEEE in the germline V gene. This CDR3 is 15 amino acids long. The CDR3 sequence is CASSFGGYGNQPQHF. DNA for the CDR3: TGTGCCAGCAGCTTTGGAGGGTACGGCAATCAGCCCCAGCATTTT.

The CDR3 region has the DNA TGTGCCAGCAGCCAAGGAACGGGACAGTTCTACGAGCAGTACTTC. Translating gives CASSQGTGQFYEQYF. The chain recombines TRBV4-2 with TRBJ2-7, with TRBD1 identical over 7 bases. CDR1 is LGHNA and CDR2 is YNFKEQ in the germline V gene. The CDR3 extends over 15 amino acids. V shed 1 base and J 3 bases; nucleotides not matched to a gene: 6.